This T cell receptor beta chain stems from a study of T cell repertoires in cytomegalovirus infection. Many counts were recorded for this clonotype. Its antigen remains unknown. Each CDR3 protein is one row after TCRdb ran MiXCR on the reads. The sample lists hundreds of thousands of distinct CDR3 sequences, 20% to 30% occurring once. Points from the study as a whole: Across the ex vivo response, the dominant clonotypes were HLA-C-restricted CMV-specific TCR beta clonotypes.

The sequenced sample was CD8+ T cells from PBMCs. This receptor was obtained from a human donor in good health (CMV status not recorded). Some clones in this sample may be carry-over from other donors' samples.

Here the CDR3 reads CASSSLQGAYTEAFF. CDR3 sequence (DNA): TGTGCCAGCAGCTCCTTACAGGGGGCCTACACTGAAGCTTTCTTT. The chain employs TRBV7-8 and TRBJ1-1; 9 bases match TRBD1. V shed 4 bases and J 3 bases; nucleotides not matched to a gene: 6. This CDR3 has 15 residues. Germline lookup yields CDR1 SGHVS and CDR2 FQNEAQ.